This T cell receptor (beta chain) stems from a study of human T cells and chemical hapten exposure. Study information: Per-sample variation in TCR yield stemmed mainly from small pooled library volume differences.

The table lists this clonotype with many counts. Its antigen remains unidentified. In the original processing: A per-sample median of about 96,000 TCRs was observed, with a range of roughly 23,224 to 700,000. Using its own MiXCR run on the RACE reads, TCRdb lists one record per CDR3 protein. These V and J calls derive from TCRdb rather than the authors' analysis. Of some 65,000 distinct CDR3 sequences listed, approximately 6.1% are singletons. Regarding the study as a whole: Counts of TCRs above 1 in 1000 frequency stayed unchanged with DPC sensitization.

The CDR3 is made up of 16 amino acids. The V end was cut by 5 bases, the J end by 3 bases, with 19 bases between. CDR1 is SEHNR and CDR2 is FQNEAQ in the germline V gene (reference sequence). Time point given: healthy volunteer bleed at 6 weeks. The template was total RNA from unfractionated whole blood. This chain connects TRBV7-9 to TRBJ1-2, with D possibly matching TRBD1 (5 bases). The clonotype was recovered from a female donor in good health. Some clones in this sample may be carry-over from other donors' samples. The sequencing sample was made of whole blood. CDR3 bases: TGTGCCAGCAGCCCCATGTCGGCGACAGTCTACTATGGCTACACCTTC. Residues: CASSPMSATVYYGYTF. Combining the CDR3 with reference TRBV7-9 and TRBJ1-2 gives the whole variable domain DTGVSQNPRHKITKRGQNVTFRCDPISEHNRLYWYRQTLGQGPEFLTYFQNEAQLEKSRLLSDRFSAERPKGSFSTLEIQRTEQGDSAMYLCASSPMSATVYYGYTFGSGTRLTVV.